These 14 T cell receptor beta chains originate from one sample sequenced in a study of CD8+ T cells in alopecia areata. This sample's treatment: oral pan-JAK inhibitor, 5-10 mg twice daily. In each case, RNA was isolated and then reverse transcribed into cDNA as the sequencing template. Generated by immunoSEQ multiplex PCR, the TCRdb table keeps only in-frame clones and is missing some. The sample includes a few hundred thousand clones, roughly two fifths seen only once; the top ten take 0.48%. The specimen was CD4+ T cells sorted from blood, collected around week 34, from a patient treated with tofacitinib. The receptors here all came from a human donor with alopecia areata.

In this sample, this clone turned up many times. The chain joins TRBV11-1 to TRBJ2-3; a weak D match, TRBD1 (6 bases). V was pared by 5 bases and J by 4 bases, with 7 bases between. Germline V lookup: CDR1 SGHAT, CDR2 FQDESV (reference sequence). This CDR3 contains 12 residues. CDR3 coding DNA: TGTGCCAGCAGCACAGGGTCAGATACGCAGTATTTT. Translating gives CASSTGSDTQYF.

This chain joins TRBV15 and TRBJ2-5; D is unclear. CDR3 length: 13 residues. V was cut by 8 bases and J by 1 base, with 11 bases left in between. Looked up from germline, CDR1 is LNHNV and CDR2 is YYDKDF (reference sequence). The CDR3 reads CATAAFTQETQYF. The CDR3 DNA reads TGTGCCACCGCCGCGTTTACCCAAGAGACCCAGTACTTC.

The gene calls are TRBV6-1 and TRBJ2-1; no reliable D call. V shed 8 bases and J shed 2 bases, with 10 bases lying between them. Per the germline V gene, CDR1 is MNHNS and CDR2 is SASEGT. The CDR3 extends over 13 amino acids. This chain's CDR3 is CASSMEAYNEQFF. For the CDR3, the DNA is TGTGCCAGCTCAATGGAAGCCTACAATGAGCAGTTCTTC.

This clone was counted a few times. J is TRBJ1-1 and V is TRBV19; D ambiguous. The CDR3 has 13 residues. V lost 4 bases to trimming and J lost 0 bases, with 6 bases between them. Germline CDR1 reads LNHDA; CDR2 reads SQIVND (reference sequence). In DNA, the CDR3 is TGTGCCAGTAGTACCGATCTGAACACTGAAGCTTTCTTT. Translation gives CASSTDLNTEAFF.

The sample holds a few counts of this clone. This rearrangement joins TRBV29-1 to TRBJ2-7, with D perhaps matching TRBD2 (6 bases). The CDR3 has 14 amino acids. Germline V CDR1 and CDR2: SQVTM, ANQGSEA. The germline V and J ends were trimmed by 0 bases and 2 bases, with 11 bases remaining between them. Written as DNA, the CDR3 is TGCAGCGTTGAAGAGGGAGGCCGGCCCTACGAGCAGTACTTC. As protein: CSVEEGGRPYEQYF.

This clone was seen a handful of times. The rearrangement links TRBV14 to TRBJ2-5; 7 bases match TRBD2. The end of the DNA aligns better with TRBJ2-7, so the J call may be wrong. Germline V gene data show CDR1 as SGHDN and CDR2 as FVKESK. The CDR3 runs to 15 residues. In DNA form, the CDR3 reads TGTGCCAGCAGCCTAGTTGCGGGGGAACCCTACGAGCAGTACTTC. It translates to CASSLVAGEPYEQYF.

The genes are TRBV30 and TRBJ2-7; D not certain. V lost 2 bases and J 4 bases, leaving 6 bases between the germline ends. The CDR3 is made up of 11 amino acids. Germline CDR1 GTSNPN, CDR2 SVGIG (reference sequence). The CDR3 region has the DNA TGTGCCTGGAGTCGAGTTTACGAGCAGTACTTC. It codes for CAWSRVYEQYF.

This clone was observed a few times. This chain links TRBV5-1 with TRBJ2-7; TRBD2 matches at 11 bases. Trimming cost V 7 bases and J 0 bases; bases outside gene matches: 12. Germline CDR1 SGHRS, CDR2 YFSETQ. The CDR3 extends over 17 amino acids. The CDR3 loop is CASRATSGISSSYEQYF. The CDR3 DNA reads TGCGCCAGCCGGGCGACTAGCGGGATCTCTAGCTCCTACGAGCAGTACTTC.

This clone turned up a few times. This chain joins TRBV15 and TRBJ2-1, with D possibly matching TRBD2 (5 bases). The CDR3 sequence is 14 residues long. V was pared by 0 bases and J by 5 bases, with 8 bases between. Per germline, CDR1 LNHNV and CDR2 YYDKDF (reference sequence). CDR3 DNA sequence: TGTGCCACCAGCAGAGAACTAGAACACAATGAGCAGTTCTTC. Amino acid sequence: CATSRELEHNEQFF. Full variable domain (outside the CDR3, taken from reference TRBV15 and TRBJ2-1): DAMVIQNPRYQVTQFGKPVTLSCSQTLNHNVMYWYQQKSSQAPKLLFHYYDKDFNNEADTPDNFQSRRPNTSFCFLDIRSPGLGDTAMYLCATSRELEHNEQFFGPGTRLTVL.

This chain joins TRBV5-5 and TRBJ1-2, with D perhaps matching TRBD1 (5 bases). Per germline, CDR1 SGHKS and CDR2 YYEKEE (reference sequence). This CDR3 is built from 12 residues. Trimming stripped 3 bases from V and 7 bases from J, with 10 bases between. CDR3 sequence (DNA): TGTGCCAGCAGCTCAGACGGGGGTGGCTACACCTTC. Translation gives CASSSDGGGYTF. Filled out from reference TRBV5-5 and TRBJ1-2, the complete variable domain reads DAGVTQSPTHLIKTRGQQVTLRCSPISGHKSVSWYQQVLGQGPQFIFQYYEKEERGRGNFPDRFSARQFPNYSSELNVNALLLGDSALYLCASSSDGGGYTFGSGTRLTVV.

In this sample, this clone turned up many times. The rearrangement links TRBV7-2 to TRBJ2-4, with D uncertain. Trimming pared 8 bases from V and 6 bases from J, leaving 8 bases between. Per the germline V gene, CDR1 is SGHTA and CDR2 is FQGNSA. This CDR3 is 11 amino acids long. The CDR3 is CASSLGNIQYF. The CDR3 DNA reads as TGTGCCAGCTCCCTCGGAAACATTCAGTACTTC.

There are a few counts of this clone. The chain recombines TRBV5-1 with TRBJ1-2; the D is unclear. V gave up 4 bases and J gave up 2 bases, with 15 bases separating them. The CDR3 loop spans 15 amino acids. Germline lookup yields CDR1 SGHRS and CDR2 YFSETQ. The CDR3 DNA is TGCGCCAGCAGCCCGGGCCATGCGGGAAACTATGGCTACACCTTC. This encodes CASSPGHAGNYGYTF.

V usage is TRBV15 and J usage is TRBJ2-5; 8 positions agree with TRBD1. The CDR3 covers 14 residues. Germline-derived CDR1 and CDR2 are LNHNV and YYDKDF (reference sequence). The ends lost 3 bases at V and 4 bases at J; junction bases unmatched: 4. In nucleotides, the CDR3 is TGTGCCACCAGCAGGGCTACAGGGGGAGAGACCCAGTACTTC. This sequence encodes CATSRATGGETQYF.

This clone turned up a few times. The chain carries TRBV11-2 and TRBJ2-3, with 9 nucleotides matching TRBD2. The CDR3 loop spans 16 amino acids. Germline CDR1 is SGHAT and CDR2 is FQNNGV. The V gene end was trimmed by 5 bases and the J gene end by 2 bases; junction bases not matched to a gene: 8. CDR3 bases: TGTGCCAGCAGCCCCTCTAGCGGGATTCTCACAGATACGCAGTATTTT. Translation: CASSPSSGILTDTQYF.